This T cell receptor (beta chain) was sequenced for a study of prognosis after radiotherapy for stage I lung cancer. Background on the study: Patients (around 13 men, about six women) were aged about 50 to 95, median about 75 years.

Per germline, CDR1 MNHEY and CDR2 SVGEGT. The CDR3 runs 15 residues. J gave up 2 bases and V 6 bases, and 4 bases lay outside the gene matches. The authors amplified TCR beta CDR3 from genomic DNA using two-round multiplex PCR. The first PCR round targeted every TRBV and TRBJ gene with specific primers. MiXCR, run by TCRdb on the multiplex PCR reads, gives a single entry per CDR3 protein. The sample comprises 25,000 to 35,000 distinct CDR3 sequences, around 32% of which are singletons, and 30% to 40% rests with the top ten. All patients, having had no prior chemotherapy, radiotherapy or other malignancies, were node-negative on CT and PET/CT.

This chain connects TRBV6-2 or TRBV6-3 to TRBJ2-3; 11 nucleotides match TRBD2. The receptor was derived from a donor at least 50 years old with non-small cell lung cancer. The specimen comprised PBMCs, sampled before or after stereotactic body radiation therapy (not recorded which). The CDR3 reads CASRGLAAHTDTQYF. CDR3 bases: TGTGCCAGCAGGGGACTAGCGGCCCACACAGATACGCAGTATTTT.